In this sample, the clone carrying this T cell receptor (beta chain) turned up once. Its specificity is unknown. These data are taken from a study of T cells in narcolepsy. Data came from immunoSEQ multiplex PCR; TCRdb stores just in-frame clones and leaves some out. The sample yields around 26,000 clones, almost 85% seen once. There are 15 residues in the CDR3. Germline CDR1 and CDR2: SGHNT and YYREEE (reference sequence). The V and J ends lost 0 bases and 4 bases, in that order; junction bases with no gene match: 6. General study points: Autoreactive clonotypes reportedly recurred in blood of same and different patients, not controls.

The V and J genes are TRBV5-4 and TRBJ2-7, with 8 bases aligning to TRBD1. Sequences were obtained from CD45RA- memory CD4+ T cells from PBMCs. The TCR sequence derives from a human donor with narcolepsy. The CDR3: CASSLGAGGEYEQYF. Here the CDR3 DNA reads TGTGCCAGCAGCTTGGGCGCAGGGGGCGAGTACGAGCAGTACTTC.